This entry is about one T cell receptor (beta chain). This entry is derived from a study of blood T cell repertoires in COVID-19. Study-level background: Acute-phase and convalescent COVID-19 samples originated in the United States, Italy and Spain. The cDNA or gDNA used as material had been derived from T cells, B-cell-depleted T cells, or PBMCs.

Germline CDR1 is SGHTA and CDR2 is FQGNSA. J was trimmed by 1 base and V by 4 bases; bases with no gene match: 4. The CDR3 runs 15 residues. Per the study methods: Quantification of nucleated cells was approximated via reference gene primer amplification. Using immunoSEQ multiplex PCR, the repertoire was profiled, and TCRdb retains in-frame clones only, with some absent. V and J calls plus clone size are reproduced from that table; the DNA served to infer D and trimming. Of 220,000 or so clones in the sample, 70% to 90% were seen once. What was sequenced was peripheral blood. This chain connects TRBV7-2 to TRBJ2-7; 10 bases align to TRBD1. The source is a woman in her forties or fifties with COVID-19, enrolled during active disease. In DNA, the CDR3 is TGTGCCAGCAGCTCGGGACAGGGGAGATCCTACGAGCAGTACTTC. Encoded protein: CASSSGQGRSYEQYF.